Sequencing of this TCR beta chain was carried out in a study of response to subunit inactivated influenza vaccine. Study results and caveats: Only a handful of new T cells, the authors suggested, are recruited with each seasonal influenza vaccination.

TCRdb redid the calling of the RT-PCR reads with MiXCR, one entry per CDR3 protein. Here the sample spans 400,000 to 650,000 distinct CDR3 sequences, 6% to 9% being singletons. This clonotype turned up a few times. Its antigen is as yet unknown. Germline CDR1 reads SGHRS; CDR2 reads YFSETQ. V was trimmed by 0 bases and J by 4 bases, leaving 7 bases between them. There are 13 residues in the CDR3. This chain links TRBV5-1 with TRBJ1-2; D remains ambiguous. This clonotype was sampled from a man between 50 and 70 years old who received an inactivated influenza vaccine. Source: PBMCs from blood, taken less than 30 months after vaccination. The CDR3 spells CASSLDHGYGYTF. The CDR3 nucleotides are TGCGCCAGCAGCTTGGACCATGGCTATGGCTACACCTTC.